These 18 T cell receptor beta chains came from one sample sequenced in a study of shared clonotypes between healthy human individuals (dated by TCRdb to the early 2020s). Libraries were made using the immunoSEQ multiplex PCR assay. TCRdb stores this immuneACCESS table with in-frame sequences only. Part of the clones is absent; in the studies checked, under half of the shortfall reflects unresolved V genes, and no reason is known for the rest. This sample is represented by millions of clones; roughly nine tenths of them were singletons. Together, the top ten hold 0.14% of the sample. Sequencing was carried out using naive CD4+ T cells sorted from blood. Explained via the paper, the cell subset or site label denotes: CD45RA+ positively selected. The receptors were gathered from a man aged 18 to 30 in good health.

The chain couples TRBV7-2 to TRBJ2-7; D might be TRBD2 (6 bases). V lost 4 bases, J lost 4 bases, and 11 bases lay in between. The length of the CDR3 is 13 residues. CDR1 and CDR2 (germline): SGHTA, FQGNSA. The DNA of the CDR3 is TGTGCCAGCAGCTCCTGGAGGGCTTACGAGCAGTACTTC. Its translation is CASSSWRAYEQYF.

The chain combines TRBV30 with TRBJ2-1, with no clear D. V was pared by 0 bases and J by 7 bases, with 10 bases between. The CDR3 contains 13 residues. Germline-derived CDR1 and CDR2 are GTSNPN and SVGIG (reference sequence). The CDR3 coding sequence is TGTGCCTGGAGTGTAGGCACGGCGAATGAGCAGTTCTTC. Translated, it gives CAWSVGTANEQFF.

This clone was recorded once. The gene calls are TRBV5-1 and TRBJ2-7, with D possibly TRBD2 on 6 matching bases. Looked up from germline, CDR1 is SGHRS and CDR2 is YFSETQ. CDR3 length: 15 residues. V lost 1 base to trimming and J lost 7 bases, with 18 bases between them. The CDR3 spells CASSLTGSGVEEQYF. CDR3 DNA: TGCGCCAGCAGCTTGACCGGTTCGGGGGTGGAGGAGCAGTACTTC.

The chain uses TRBV6-6 and TRBJ1-4; the D gene is possibly TRBD1 (5 bases). Trimming removed 2 bases at V and 7 bases at J, with 17 bases between. Germline assignment: CDR1 MNHNY and CDR2 SVGAGI (reference sequence). The CDR3 is 16 amino acids. The CDR3 DNA reads TGTGCCAGCAGTTACCGCGGACGGGGCAAGGGTGAAAAACTGTTTTTT. It encodes CASSYRGRGKGEKLFF.

The V gene is TRBV5-4, the J gene TRBJ2-7; 9 bases align to TRBD1. The CDR3 runs to 14 residues. With 4 bases clipped from V and 2 bases from J, the junction kept 4 bases outside the gene matches. CDR1 is SGHNT and CDR2 is YYREEE in the germline V gene (reference sequence). This chain's CDR3 is CASSHGQGPYEQYF. The CDR3 nucleotides are TGTGCCAGCAGCCATGGACAGGGGCCCTACGAGCAGTACTTC. The full variable domain, completed using reference TRBV5-4 and TRBJ2-7, is ETGVTQSPTHLIKTRGQQVTLRCSSQSGHNTVSWYQQALGQGPQFIFQYYREEENGRGNFPPRFSGLQFPNYSSELNVNALELDDSALYLCASSHGQGPYEQYFGPGTRLTVT.

The chain has TRBV7-2 and TRBJ2-7, with TRBD2 identical over 10 bases. From germline, CDR1 is SGHTA and CDR2 FQGNSA. Unmatched junction bases numbered 8, after V lost 5 bases and J lost 7 bases. CDR3 size: 14 residues. CDR3 sequence: CASSRGLARMEQYF. The DNA of the CDR3 is TGTGCCAGCAGCCGGGGACTAGCGCGAATGGAGCAGTACTTC.

The count of this clone is one. The V call is TRBV7-9, the J call TRBJ2-7; D gene uncertain. This CDR3 spans 12 amino acids. Per germline, CDR1 SEHNR and CDR2 FQNEAQ (reference sequence). The germline V and J ends were trimmed by 5 bases and 7 bases, with 12 bases remaining between them. CDR3 residues: CASSPSFGEQYF. The CDR3 DNA reads TGTGCCAGCAGCCCCTCGTTTGGGGAGCAGTACTTC.

The rearrangement links TRBV5-1 to TRBJ2-2; D uncertain. This CDR3 spans 13 amino acids. V was cut by 0 bases and J by 4 bases, with 4 bases left in between. Per the germline V gene, CDR1 is SGHRS and CDR2 is YFSETQ. CDR3 residues: CASSLESTGELFF. CDR3 nucleotides: TGCGCCAGCAGCTTGGAATCCACCGGGGAGCTGTTTTTT.

The chain is built from TRBV28 and TRBJ2-1; TRBD2 matches at 10 bases. The germline V gene has CDR1 MDHEN and CDR2 SYDVKM. The CDR3 sequence is 16 residues long. V lost 6 bases to trimming and J lost 9 bases; unmatched junction nucleotides: 14. The CDR3 region has the DNA TGTGCCAGCAGGGGCTTGAGCGGGGGGGTCCGGCGTGAGCAGTTCTTC. Translating it yields CASRGLSGGVRREQFF.

The chain joins TRBV5-1 to TRBJ1-5; D might be TRBD1 (6 bases). Germline V CDR1 and CDR2: SGHRS, YFSETQ. V was cut by 2 bases and J by 5 bases, with 8 bases left in between. The CDR3 runs 13 residues. CDR3 residues: CASSFEGDQPQHF. The CDR3 region has the DNA TGCGCCAGCAGCTTCGAGGGGGATCAGCCCCAGCATTTT. Full variable domain (outside the CDR3, taken from reference TRBV5-1 and TRBJ1-5): KAGVTQTPRYLIKTRGQQVTLSCSPISGHRSVSWYQQTPGQGLQFLFEYFSETQRNKGNFPGRFSGRQFSNSRSEMNVSTLELGDSALYLCASSFEGDQPQHFGDGTRLSIL.

J is TRBJ2-5 and V is TRBV11-2; TRBD1 or TRBD2 may be the D gene (5 bases each). Trimming shortened V by 1 base and J by 0 bases, and 12 bases separated the two germline ends. The CDR3 totals 16 residues. Germline V gene sequence: CDR1 SGHAT, CDR2 FQNNGV. CDR3 sequence (DNA): TGTGCCAGCAGCTTAGCTTTTGGGGGACACCAAGAGACCCAGTACTTC. Encoded protein: CASSLAFGGHQETQYF.

The V call is TRBV7-2, the J call TRBJ2-5; D is unresolved. The CDR3 contains 16 residues. Germline-derived CDR1 and CDR2 are SGHTA and FQGNSA. Trimming removed 4 bases at V and 5 bases at J, with 20 bases between. CDR3 region: CASSSVTLRLVETQYF. The CDR3, as DNA: TGTGCCAGCAGCTCCGTGACCCTTAGGCTTGTGGAGACCCAGTACTTC. Full variable domain (missing parts from reference TRBV7-2 and TRBJ2-5): GAGVSQSPSNKVTEKGKDVELRCDPISGHTALYWYRQSLGQGLEFLIYFQGNSAPDKSGLPSDRFSAERTGGSVSTLTIQRTQQEDSAVYLCASSSVTLRLVETQYFGPGTRLLVL.

CDR3 DNA: TGTGCCAGCAGGGGACAGGGAAGTAACACCGGGGAGCTGTTTTTT. This sequence encodes CASRGQGSNTGELFF. V gene TRBV2 combines with J gene TRBJ2-2, with 9 bases identical to TRBD1. The V segment lost 6 bases and the J segment 2 bases; nucleotides outside the gene matches: 4. Germline CDR1 is SNHLY and CDR2 is FYNNEI. The CDR3 totals 15 residues.

This clone was seen once. The V call is TRBV5-4, the J call TRBJ1-5; TRBD1 might be the D (5 bases). The CDR3 spans 15 residues. Trimming removed 4 bases from V and 2 bases from J, with 13 bases in between. Germline CDR1 is SGHNT and CDR2 is YYREEE (reference sequence). The CDR3 nucleotides are TGTGCCAGCAGCCACGGGGGGGGTGGCAATCAGCCCCAGCATTTT. This translates into CASSHGGGGNQPQHF.

The chain has TRBV6-5 and TRBJ2-1, with D possibly TRBD1 on 6 matching bases. The CDR3 runs 14 residues. V was cut by 6 bases and J by 6 bases, with 15 bases left in between. Germline CDR1 reads MNHEY; CDR2 reads SVGAGI. CDR3 bases: TGTGCCAGCAGAAACAGGGTTTTAGGCAATGAGCAGTTCTTC. This translates into CASRNRVLGNEQFF.

The chain has TRBV6-6 and TRBJ1-1, with D perhaps matching TRBD1 (5 bases). This CDR3 region has 14 residues. Germline values: CDR1 MNHNY, CDR2 SVGAGI (reference sequence). The ends were cut back, 5 bases at V and 10 bases at J, with 20 bases in the middle. CDR3 sequence (DNA): TGTGCCAGCAGTGTCGCCGGGGCCCGATTGAGAGCTTTCTTT. Translated: CASSVAGARLRAFF.

The chain carries TRBV7-9 and TRBJ1-3; D remains ambiguous. Trimming removed 2 bases at V and 0 bases at J, with 8 bases between. Germline-derived CDR1 and CDR2 are SEHNR and FQNEAQ (reference sequence). CDR3 length equals 15 residues. This CDR3 is CASSLIPISGNTIYF. CDR3 bases: TGTGCCAGCAGCTTAATCCCGATCTCTGGAAACACCATATATTTT.

The count of this clone is one. V gene TRBV10-3 combines with J gene TRBJ2-7; 7 bases fit TRBD2. V gave up 5 bases and J gave up 6 bases; unmatched junction bases: 10. The CDR3 is made up of 14 amino acids. Germline V gene lookup returns CDR1 ENHRY and CDR2 SYGVKD. CDR3 DNA: TGTGCCATCAGTATGGCGGGGGAAGAGGGCGAGCAGTACTTC. Translating it yields CAISMAGEEGEQYF.